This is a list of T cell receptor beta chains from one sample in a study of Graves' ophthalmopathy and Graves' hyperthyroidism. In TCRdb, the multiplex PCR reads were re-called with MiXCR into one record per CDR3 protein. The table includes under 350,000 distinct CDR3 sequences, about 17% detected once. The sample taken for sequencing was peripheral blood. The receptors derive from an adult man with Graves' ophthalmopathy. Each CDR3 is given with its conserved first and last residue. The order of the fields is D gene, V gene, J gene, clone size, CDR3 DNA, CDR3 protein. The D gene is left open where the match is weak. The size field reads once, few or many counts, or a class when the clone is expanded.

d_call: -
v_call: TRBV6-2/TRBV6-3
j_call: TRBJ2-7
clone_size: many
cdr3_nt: TGTGCCAGCAGTTACTCGCCCGGGGAGCAGTACTTC
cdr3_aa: CASSYSPGEQYF

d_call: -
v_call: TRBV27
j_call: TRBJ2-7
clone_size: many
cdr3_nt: TGTGCCAGCAGCCTAACCTTTTCGACAGGCGTCCACGAGCAGTACTTC
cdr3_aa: CASSLTFSTGVHEQYF

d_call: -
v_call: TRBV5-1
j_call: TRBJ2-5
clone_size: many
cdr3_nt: TGCGCCAGCAGCTTGCAACGGAAAGAGACCCAGTACTTC
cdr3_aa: CASSLQRKETQYF

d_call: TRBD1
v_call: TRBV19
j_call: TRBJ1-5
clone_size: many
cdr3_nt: TGTGCCAGTAGTCCCACCGGGACAGGGGGTCTTTTGGTTCAGCCCCAGCATTTT
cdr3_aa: CASSPTGTGGLLVQPQHF

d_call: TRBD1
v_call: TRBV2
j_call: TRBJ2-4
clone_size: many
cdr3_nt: TGTGCCAGCAGTGGGGACAGAGACATTCAGTACTTC
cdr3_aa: CASSGDRDIQYF

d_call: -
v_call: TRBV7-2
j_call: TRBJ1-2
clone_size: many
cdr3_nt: TGTGCCAGCAGCTTACTGTCCCGCTACGACTATGGCTACACCTTC
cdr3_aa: CASSLLSRYDYGYTF

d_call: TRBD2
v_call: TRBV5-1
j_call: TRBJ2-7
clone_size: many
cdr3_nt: TGCGCCAGCACCATGGATACCGGGACTACTCAGTACTTC
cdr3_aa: CASTMDTGTTQYF

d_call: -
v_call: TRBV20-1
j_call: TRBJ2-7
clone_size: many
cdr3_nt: TGCAGTGCTAGATGGGAGGTGTCCTACGAGCAGTACTTC
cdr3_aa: CSARWEVSYEQYF

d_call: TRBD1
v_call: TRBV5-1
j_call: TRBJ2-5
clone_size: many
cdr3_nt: TGCGCCAGCAGCTTGGGACAGGGCTATCAAGAGACCCAGTACTTC
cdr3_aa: CASSLGQGYQETQYF

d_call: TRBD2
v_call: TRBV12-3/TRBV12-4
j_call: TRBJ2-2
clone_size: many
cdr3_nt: TGTGCCAGCAGTTTTGTTGGCGGGGGGGCCGCGACCGGGGAGCTGTTTTTT
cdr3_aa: CASSFVGGGAATGELFF

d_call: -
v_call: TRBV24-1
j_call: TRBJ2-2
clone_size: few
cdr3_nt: TGTGCCACCAGTGACCGAGGATCCACCGGGGAGCTGTTTTTT
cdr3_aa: CATSDRGSTGELFF

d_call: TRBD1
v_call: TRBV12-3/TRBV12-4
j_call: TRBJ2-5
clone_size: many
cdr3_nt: TGTGCCAGCACCCCTGAGGGGGCGAGGGAGACCCAGTACTTC
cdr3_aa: CASTPEGARETQYF

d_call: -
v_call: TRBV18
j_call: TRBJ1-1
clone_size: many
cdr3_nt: TGTGCCAGCTCACCACCTGGAACCTCTAACACTGAAGCTTTCTTT
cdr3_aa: CASSPPGTSNTEAFF

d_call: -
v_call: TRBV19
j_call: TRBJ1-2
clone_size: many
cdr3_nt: TGTGCCAGTAGTTGGGCTCTTCGGAGAGAGGACGGCTACACCTTC
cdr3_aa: CASSWALRREDGYTF

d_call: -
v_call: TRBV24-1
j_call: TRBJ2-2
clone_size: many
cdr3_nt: TGTGCCACCAGTGACGCGGGTAGGGGATACACCGGGGAGCTGTTTTTT
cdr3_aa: CATSDAGRGYTGELFF

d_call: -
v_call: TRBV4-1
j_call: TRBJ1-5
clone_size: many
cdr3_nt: TGCGCCAGCTCTCTAGAACCCGAGCATAGCAATCAGCCCCAGCATTTT
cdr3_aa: CASSLEPEHSNQPQHF

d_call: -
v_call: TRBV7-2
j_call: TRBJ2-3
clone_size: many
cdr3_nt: TGTGCCAGCAGCACAAGGACGGCCTCCGATACGCAGTATTTT
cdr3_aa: CASSTRTASDTQYF

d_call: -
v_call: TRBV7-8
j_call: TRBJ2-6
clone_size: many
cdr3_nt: TGTGCCAGCAGCTTAAGCCCAGGGGTTTCTGGGGCCAACGTCCTGACTTTC
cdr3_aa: CASSLSPGVSGANVLTF

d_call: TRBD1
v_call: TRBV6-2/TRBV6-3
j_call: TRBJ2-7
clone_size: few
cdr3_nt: TGTGCCATCAGTTACTCCCGGGACAGAAACTCCTACGAGCAGTACTTC
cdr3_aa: CAISYSRDRNSYEQYF

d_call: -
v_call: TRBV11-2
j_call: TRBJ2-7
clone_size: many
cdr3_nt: TGTGCCAGCAGCTTAGTTCCGGGGGCGCCCGATGTGCAGTACTTC
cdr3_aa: CASSLVPGAPDVQYF

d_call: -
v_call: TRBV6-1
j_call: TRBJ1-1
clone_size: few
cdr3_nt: TGTGCCAGCAAACGGGGGCAGGACACTGAAGCTTTCTTT
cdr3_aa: CASKRGQDTEAFF

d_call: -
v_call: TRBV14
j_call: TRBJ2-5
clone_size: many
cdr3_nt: TGTGCCAGCAGCCAAGACTGGTCAAAACAAGAGACCCAGTACTTC
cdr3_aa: CASSQDWSKQETQYF

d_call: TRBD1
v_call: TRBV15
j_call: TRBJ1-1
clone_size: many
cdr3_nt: TGTGCCACCAGCAGAGATAGGGGGCAGGCCACTGAAGCTTTCTTT
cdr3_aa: CATSRDRGQATEAFF

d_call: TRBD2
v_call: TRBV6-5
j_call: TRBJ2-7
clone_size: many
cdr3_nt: TGTGCCAGCAGTTACTCGTGGGGACTAGCCTCCGAGCAGTACTTC
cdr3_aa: CASSYSWGLASEQYF

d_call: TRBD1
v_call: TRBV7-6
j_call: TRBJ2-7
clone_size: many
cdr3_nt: TGTGCCAGCAGCTTAGACACGGGACAGGGGGCCTACGAGCAGTACTTC
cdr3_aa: CASSLDTGQGAYEQYF

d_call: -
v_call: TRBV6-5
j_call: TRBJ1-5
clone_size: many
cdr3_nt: TGTGCCAGCACGGGGGGATGGCCCCAGCATTTT
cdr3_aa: CASTGGWPQHF

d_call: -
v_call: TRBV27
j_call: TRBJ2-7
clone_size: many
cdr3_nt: TGTGCCAGCAGTCTAAGACAGTCCTACGAGCAGTACTTC
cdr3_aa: CASSLRQSYEQYF

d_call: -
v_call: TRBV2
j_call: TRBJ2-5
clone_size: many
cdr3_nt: TGTGCCAGCAACGGGGGCTCCGTGAGGGCCCAGTACTTC
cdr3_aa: CASNGGSVRAQYF

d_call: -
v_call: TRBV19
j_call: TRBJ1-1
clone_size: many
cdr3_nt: TGTGCCAGTAGTATTCCTGGTGGCGGGAACACTGAAGCTTTCTTT
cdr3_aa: CASSIPGGGNTEAFF

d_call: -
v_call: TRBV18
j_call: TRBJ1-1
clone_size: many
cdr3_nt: TGTGCCAGCTCAACCCGTCGCGTAAACACTGAAGCTTTCTTT
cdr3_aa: CASSTRRVNTEAFF

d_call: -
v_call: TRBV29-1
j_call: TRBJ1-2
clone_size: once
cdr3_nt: TGCAGCGTTGAGTCCCCGGGACCGGCTAACTATGGCTACACCTTC
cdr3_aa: CSVESPGPANYGYTF

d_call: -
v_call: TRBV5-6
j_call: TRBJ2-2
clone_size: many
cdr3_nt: TGTGCCAGCAGCTCCCCGATCACCGGGGAGCTGTTTTTT
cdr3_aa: CASSSPITGELFF

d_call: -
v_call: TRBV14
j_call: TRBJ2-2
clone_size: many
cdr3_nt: TGTGCCAGCAGCCAGTCCCGCGAAAACACCGGGGAGCTGTTTTTT
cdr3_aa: CASSQSRENTGELFF

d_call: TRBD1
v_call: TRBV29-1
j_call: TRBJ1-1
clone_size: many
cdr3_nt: TGCAGCGTTGAAGAAGGCGGGACAGGGAACACTGAAGCTTTCTTT
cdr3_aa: CSVEEGGTGNTEAFF

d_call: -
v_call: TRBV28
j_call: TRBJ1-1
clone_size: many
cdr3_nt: TGTGCCAGCAGTCCCCCGGACACCCCGAGGACTGAAGCTTTCTTT
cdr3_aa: CASSPPDTPRTEAFF

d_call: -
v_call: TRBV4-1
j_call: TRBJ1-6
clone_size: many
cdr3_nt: TGCGCCAGCAGCCGGTTCCTGCCGACCGTCTCTTCACCCCTCCACTTT
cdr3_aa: CASSRFLPTVSSPLHF

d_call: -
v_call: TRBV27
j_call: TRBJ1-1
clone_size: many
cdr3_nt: TGTGCCAGCAGTTTATCGATACAGATGAACACTGAAGCTTTCTTT
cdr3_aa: CASSLSIQMNTEAFF

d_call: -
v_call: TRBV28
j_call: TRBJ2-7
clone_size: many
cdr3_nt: TGTGCCAGCAGTTTCCTAAGCTGCGAGCAGTACTTC
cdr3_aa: CASSFLSCEQYF

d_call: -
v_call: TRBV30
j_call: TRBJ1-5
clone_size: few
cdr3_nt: TGTGCCTGGAGTCCCCAGGTTGCAGGGGCCCGGCAGCCCCAGCATTTT
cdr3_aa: CAWSPQVAGARQPQHF

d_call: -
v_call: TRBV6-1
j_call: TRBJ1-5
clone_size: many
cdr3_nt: TGTGCCAGCAGTGAACTCAAGAGCAATCAGCCCCAGCATTTT
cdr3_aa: CASSELKSNQPQHF

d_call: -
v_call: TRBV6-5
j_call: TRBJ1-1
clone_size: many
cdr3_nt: TGTGCCAGCAGTTACTTAGGAGGGAACACTGAAGCTTTCTTT
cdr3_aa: CASSYLGGNTEAFF

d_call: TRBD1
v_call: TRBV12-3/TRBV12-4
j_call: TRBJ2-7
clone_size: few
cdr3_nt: TGTGCCAGCAGTCCGGACAGGGCTGCGTACGAGCAGTACTTC
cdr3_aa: CASSPDRAAYEQYF

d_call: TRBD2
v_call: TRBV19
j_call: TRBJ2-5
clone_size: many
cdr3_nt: TGTGCCAGTAGTATAGACGGCGGGGGGGCAGGAGAGACCCAGTACTTC
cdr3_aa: CASSIDGGGAGETQYF

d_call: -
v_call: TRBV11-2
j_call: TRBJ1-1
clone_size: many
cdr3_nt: TGTGCCAGCAGCTTAGATGCCAGTTTGGCTTTCTTT
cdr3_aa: CASSLDASLAFF

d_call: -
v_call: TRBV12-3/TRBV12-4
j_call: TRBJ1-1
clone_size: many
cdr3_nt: TGTGCCAGCAGACTTGGGGGGACTGAAGCTTTCTTT
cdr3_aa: CASRLGGTEAFF